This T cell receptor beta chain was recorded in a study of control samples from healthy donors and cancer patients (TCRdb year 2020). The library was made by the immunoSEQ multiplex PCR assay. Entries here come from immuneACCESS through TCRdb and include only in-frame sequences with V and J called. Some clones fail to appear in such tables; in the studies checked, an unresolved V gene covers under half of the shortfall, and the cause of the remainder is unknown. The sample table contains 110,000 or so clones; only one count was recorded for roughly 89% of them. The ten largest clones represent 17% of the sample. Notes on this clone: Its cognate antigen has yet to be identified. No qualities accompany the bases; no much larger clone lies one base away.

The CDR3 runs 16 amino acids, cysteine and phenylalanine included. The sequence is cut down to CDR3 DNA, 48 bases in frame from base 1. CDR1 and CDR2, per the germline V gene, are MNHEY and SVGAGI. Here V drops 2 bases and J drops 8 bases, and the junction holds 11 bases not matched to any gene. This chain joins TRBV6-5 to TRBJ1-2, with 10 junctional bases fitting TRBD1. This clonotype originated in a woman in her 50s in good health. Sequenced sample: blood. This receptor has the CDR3 CASSYPPGTGVLGYTF. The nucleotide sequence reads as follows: TGTGCCAGCAGTTACCCCCCCGGGACAGGGGTCCTGGGCTACACCTTC.